The rows below give T cell receptor beta chains drawn from one sample of a study of T cells in localized non-small cell lung cancer. The assay was immunoSEQ multiplex PCR, and TCRdb's table has in-frame clones only and misses some. The data show approximately 83,000 clones, about nine tenths seen once. Sequences were derived from PBMCs, sampled before any cancer treatment. The receptor source for this set is a woman aged 40 to 75 with stage II squamous cell lung carcinoma. Both conserved end residues are part of each CDR3. The D gene is left open where the match is weak.

d_call,v_call,cdr3_aa
NA,TRBV19,CASSIDSQETQYF
NA,TRBV7-2,CASRSTPGSGNTIYF
TRBD2,TRBV9,CASSVEGSGRYEQYF
TRBD1,TRBV19,CASRNQGVNTEAFF
NA,TRBV6-5,CASSYSRSANTEAFF
NA,TRBV19,CASSIGFGDTEAFF
NA,TRBV2,CASRRTAATNEKLFF
NA,TRBV28,CASKTGDNTGELFF
NA,TRBV19,CASRRLRQAGEKLFF
TRBD1,TRBV4-1,CASSHPTGKDYGYTF
TRBD1,TRBV6-1,CASSVTGLNEQYF
NA,TRBV6-5,CASKGDYNEQFF
NA,TRBV10-1,CATGLRRRVTNEKLFF
NA,TRBV7-9,CASSLMVAPQETQYF
NA,TRBV5-1,CASSFTENTEAFF
TRBD1,TRBV5-1,CASSLGGAGTGELFF
NA,TRBV20-1,CSARDLPGQYF
NA,TRBV25-1,CASSGGVVYGYTF
TRBD2,TRBV6-1,CASRGTSWGTDTQYF
NA,TRBV21-1,CASSKRGRSGYNEQFF
NA,TRBV6-1,CASSQDRSRSGYTF
NA,TRBV7-9,CASSPPSYNEQFF
NA,TRBV10-3,CAIRGGGDYGYTF
NA,TRBV21-1,CASWEREQYF
NA,TRBV5-1,CASSLLYNEQFF
NA,TRBV15,CATSDRYSSYNEQFF
NA,TRBV7-8,CASSSGVADTQYF
NA,TRBV2,CASRKRSNQPQHF
NA,TRBV28,CASSTRGWLGEKLFF
NA,TRBV15,CATSRDLQPQHF
NA,TRBV30,CAWTGQNYGYTF
NA,TRBV14,CASSQVGGIMNTEAFF
NA,TRBV4-2,CASSQETGVRTGELFF
NA,TRBV20-1,CSVGGNAEAFF
TRBD1,TRBV6-1,CASTLGQYQRYTF
NA,TRBV9,CASSVDGSGSNTQYF
NA,TRBV5-6,CASSLAPSYEQYF
NA,TRBV7-9,CASSLAGAFHGYTF
TRBD2,TRBV14,CASSQVMPSGSGDTQYF
TRBD1,TRBV27,CASSWTGLPLGYTF
NA,TRBV19,CASRLAGADTQYF
TRBD1,TRBV29-1,CSGGQGLNTEAFF
NA,TRBV2,CASSTTRFNYGYTF
TRBD1,TRBV2,CADRQGTSPLHF
NA,TRBV5-1,CASSNDRRDTEAFF
NA,TRBV5-1,CASSLGEGTNTEAFF
NA,TRBV18,CASSSSASYNEQFF
TRBD1,TRBV25-1,CASSEYGTVNTGELFF